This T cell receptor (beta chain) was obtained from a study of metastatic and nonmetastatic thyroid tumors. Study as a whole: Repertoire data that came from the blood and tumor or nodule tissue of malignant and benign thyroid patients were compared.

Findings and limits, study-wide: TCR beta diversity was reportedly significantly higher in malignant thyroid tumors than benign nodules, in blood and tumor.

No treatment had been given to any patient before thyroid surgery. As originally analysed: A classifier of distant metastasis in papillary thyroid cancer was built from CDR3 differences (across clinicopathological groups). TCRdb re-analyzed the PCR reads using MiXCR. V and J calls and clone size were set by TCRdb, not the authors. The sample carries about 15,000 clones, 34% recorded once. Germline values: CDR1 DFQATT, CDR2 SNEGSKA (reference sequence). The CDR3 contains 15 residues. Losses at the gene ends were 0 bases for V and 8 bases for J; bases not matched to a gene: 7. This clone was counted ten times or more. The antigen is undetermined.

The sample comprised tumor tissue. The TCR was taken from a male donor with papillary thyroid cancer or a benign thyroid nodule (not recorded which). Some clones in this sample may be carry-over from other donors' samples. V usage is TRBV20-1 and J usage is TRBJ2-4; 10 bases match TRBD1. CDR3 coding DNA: TGCAGTGCTAGAGATTCGGGGACAGGGGATTACATTCAGTACTTC. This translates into CSARDSGTGDYIQYF.